Presented here are 2 T cell receptor beta chains from one specimen sequenced in a study of blood T cell repertoires in COVID-19. Here immunoSEQ multiplex PCR was the method, and the copy in TCRdb shows in-frame clones only, minus some. The sample lists about 84,000 clones, around 88% occurring once. The sequencing sample was made of peripheral blood. These receptors came from a man older than 75 with active or convalescent COVID-19.

This sequence joins TRBV6-2 or TRBV6-3 and TRBJ1-5; D ambiguous. This CDR3 has 16 residues. Between the trimmed V and J ends, which lost 4 bases and 0 bases, there was a span of 13 bases. Germline V lookup: CDR1 MNHEY, CDR2 SVGEGT. This chain's CDR3 is CASSSSRGDSNQPQHF. CDR3 in DNA: TGTGCCAGCAGTTCCAGCCGGGGAGATAGCAATCAGCCCCAGCATTTT.

This sequence joins TRBV6-5 and TRBJ2-3; a weak D match, TRBD2 (6 bases). The V end was cut by 7 bases, the J end by 0 bases, with 14 bases between. The germline gives CDR1 MNHEY, CDR2 SVGAGI. The CDR3 spans 15 residues. In DNA, the CDR3 is TGTGCCAGCACTCACGGGAGAATTAGCACAGATACGCAGTATTTT. Translated, it gives CASTHGRISTDTQYF.